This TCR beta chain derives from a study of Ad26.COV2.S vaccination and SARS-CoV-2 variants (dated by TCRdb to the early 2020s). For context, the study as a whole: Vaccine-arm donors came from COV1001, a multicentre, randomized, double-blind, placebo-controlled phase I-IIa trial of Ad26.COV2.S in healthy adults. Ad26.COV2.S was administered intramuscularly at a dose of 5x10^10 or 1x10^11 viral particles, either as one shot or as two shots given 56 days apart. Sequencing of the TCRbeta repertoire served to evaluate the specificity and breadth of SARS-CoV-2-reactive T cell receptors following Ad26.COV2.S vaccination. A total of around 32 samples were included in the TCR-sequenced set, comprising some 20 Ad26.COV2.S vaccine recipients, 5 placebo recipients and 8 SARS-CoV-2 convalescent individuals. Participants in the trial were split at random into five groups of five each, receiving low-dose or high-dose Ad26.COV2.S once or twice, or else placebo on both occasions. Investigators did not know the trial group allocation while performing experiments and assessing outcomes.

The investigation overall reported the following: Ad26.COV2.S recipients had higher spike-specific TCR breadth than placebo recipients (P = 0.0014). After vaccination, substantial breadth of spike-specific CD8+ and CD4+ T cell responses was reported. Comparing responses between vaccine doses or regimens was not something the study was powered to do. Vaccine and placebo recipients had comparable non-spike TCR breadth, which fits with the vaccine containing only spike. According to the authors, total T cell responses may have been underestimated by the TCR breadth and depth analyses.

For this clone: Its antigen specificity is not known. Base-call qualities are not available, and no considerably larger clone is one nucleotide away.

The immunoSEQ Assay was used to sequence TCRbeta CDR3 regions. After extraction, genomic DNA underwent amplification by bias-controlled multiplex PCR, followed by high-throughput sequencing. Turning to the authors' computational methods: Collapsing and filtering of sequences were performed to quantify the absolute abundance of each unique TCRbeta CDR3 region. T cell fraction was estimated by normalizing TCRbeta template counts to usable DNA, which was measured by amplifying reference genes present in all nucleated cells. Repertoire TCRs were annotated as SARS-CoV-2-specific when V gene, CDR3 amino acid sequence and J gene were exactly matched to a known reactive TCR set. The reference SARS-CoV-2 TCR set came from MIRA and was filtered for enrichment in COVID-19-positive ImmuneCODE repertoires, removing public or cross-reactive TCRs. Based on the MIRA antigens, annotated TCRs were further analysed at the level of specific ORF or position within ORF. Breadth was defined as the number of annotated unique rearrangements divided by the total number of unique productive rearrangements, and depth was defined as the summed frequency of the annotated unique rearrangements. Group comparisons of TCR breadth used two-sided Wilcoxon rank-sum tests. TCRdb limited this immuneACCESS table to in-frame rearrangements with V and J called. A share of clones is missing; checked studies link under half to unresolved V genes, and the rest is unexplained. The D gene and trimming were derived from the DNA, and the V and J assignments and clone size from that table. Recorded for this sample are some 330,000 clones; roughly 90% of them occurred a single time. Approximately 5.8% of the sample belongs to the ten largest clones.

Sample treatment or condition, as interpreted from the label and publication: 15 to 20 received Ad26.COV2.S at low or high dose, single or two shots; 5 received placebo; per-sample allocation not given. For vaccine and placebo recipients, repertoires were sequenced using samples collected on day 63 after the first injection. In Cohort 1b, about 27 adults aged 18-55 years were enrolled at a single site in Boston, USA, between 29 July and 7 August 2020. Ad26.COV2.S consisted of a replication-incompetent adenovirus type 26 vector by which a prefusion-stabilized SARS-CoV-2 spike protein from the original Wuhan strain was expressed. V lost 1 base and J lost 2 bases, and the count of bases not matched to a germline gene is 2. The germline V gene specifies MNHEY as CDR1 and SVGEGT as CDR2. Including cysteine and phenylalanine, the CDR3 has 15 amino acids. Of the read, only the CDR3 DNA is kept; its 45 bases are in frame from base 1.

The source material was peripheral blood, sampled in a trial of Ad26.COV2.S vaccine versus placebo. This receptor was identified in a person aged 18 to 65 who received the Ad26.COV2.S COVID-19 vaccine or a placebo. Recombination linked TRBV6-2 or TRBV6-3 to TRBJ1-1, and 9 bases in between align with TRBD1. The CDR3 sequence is CASSYWTGDNTEAFF. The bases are TGTGCCAGCAGTTACTGGACAGGGGACAACACTGAAGCTTTCTTT.